A single T cell receptor beta chain is shown here with its context. This clonotype appeared many times. There is no known antigen for this receptor. Base qualities are not recorded, but no much larger clone differs from it by a single base. A case-control design nested within a healthcare worker cohort in London, UK, was used, with weekly nasopharyngeal swab PCR tests and blood sampling performed. Healthcare workers were recruited during the week of the UK lockdown, between 23 and 31 March 2020, and followed weekly for up to roughly 16 weeks. The sample belongs to a study of early T cells in non-severe SARS-CoV-2 infection (dated by TCRdb to the early 2020s). Study-level background: Bulk RNA from unsorted whole blood was used for TCR sequencing, so alpha and beta chains could not be paired.

V is cut back by 6 bases and J by 1 base, with 9 bases in the junction unmatched. The CDR3 has 17 amino acids, counting the end cysteine and phenylalanine. Only the CDR3 region is kept as DNA, spanning 51 bases read in frame from base 1. Reading the germline V gene gives CDR1 MNHEY and CDR2 SVGAGI. The full study reports these points: VDJdb matching was skewed toward anti-spike CD8 responses and likely underestimated virus-specific expansions, missing private and CD4 specificities.

Library construction relied on 5' RACE. The sample was run on a NextSeq 500. The TCR library protocol attached unique molecular identifiers to individual cDNA molecules to correct for sequencing error and PCR bias. Both TCR alpha and beta chains were sequenced, and tight co-correlation was observed between alpha and beta sequence abundances in each sample. Per the original workflow: V gene, J gene and CDR3 annotation of TCR sequences was performed with Decombinator V4. TCRs were defined as expanded if a significant change between any two time points was detected under a Poisson model with p below 0.0001. Abundances of TCRs were expressed as counts per million after normalisation to the total number of TCRs sequenced in each sample. MAIT TCRs were defined by TRAV1-2 paired with TRAJ12, TRAJ20 or TRAJ33, and iNKT TCRs by TRAV10 paired with TRAJ18. VDJdb, accessed on 1 November 2021, was searched for TCRs annotated for CMV, EBV and SARS-CoV-2, and TCRs annotated for more than one antigen were excluded. The public sequencing data were trimmed at Q25 with fastp and processed into clonotypes with MiXCR by TCRdb, which kept only in-frame beta chains. Each entry is one CDR3 protein sequence, shown with its most common DNA and genes. V and J calls and clone size were set by TCRdb, not the authors. Here the sample has some 48,000 distinct CDR3 sequences; around 6.5% occur a single time. The ten largest clones represent around 7% of the sample.

This receptor was identified in an adult who was a healthcare worker with PCR-confirmed SARS-CoV-2 infection or an uninfected control (not recorded which). Sequenced here: whole blood, sampled at baseline. The sequence is built from TRBV6-5 and TRBJ1-6, with 7 central nucleotides matching TRBD1. The CDR3 corresponds to CASSRSGGYSYNSPLHF. The base sequence is TGTGCCAGCAGCCGGTCAGGGGGTTATTCCTATAATTCACCCCTCCACTTT.